These 18 T cell receptor beta chains originate from one sample sequenced in a study of CD4 T cells in relation to SARS-CoV-2 and coronaviruses. Using immunoSEQ multiplex PCR, the repertoire was profiled, and TCRdb retains in-frame clones only, with some absent. The sample has about 37,000 clones; less than 85% are singletons. Antigens for these TCRs are unknown. Specimen: naive CD4+ T cells from PBMCs, cultured in vitro. Subset noted: naive CD4+ T cells isolated by negative enrichment. The source is an adult with COVID-19.

The J gene is TRBJ2-1, the V gene TRBV5-1, with a possible D match to TRBD2 (6 bases). V dropped 5 bases and J dropped 9 bases, with 18 bases sitting between them. The CDR3 has 14 amino acids. Germline V gene lookup returns CDR1 SGHRS and CDR2 YFSETQ. CDR3 protein: CASRPSGSRSEQFF. CDR3 coding DNA: TGCGCCAGCAGACCCTCCGGGAGTCGTAGTGAGCAGTTCTTC.

This chain uses TRBV28 with TRBJ1-2, with D maybe TRBD1 (5 bases). The CDR3 is 15 residues long. Germline-derived CDR1 and CDR2 are MDHEN and SYDVKM. Between the trimmed V and J ends, which lost 5 bases and 4 bases, there was a span of 17 bases. Written as DNA, the CDR3 is TGTGCCAGCAGTGTCTCCGGGGAGGGGTCCTATGGCTACACCTTC. Translated, it gives CASSVSGEGSYGYTF.

This chain's CDR3 is CATGQGTYQETQYF. The CDR3 DNA follows: TGTGCCACCGGACAGGGGACATACCAAGAGACCCAGTACTTC. This sequence joins TRBV13 and TRBJ2-5; 9 nucleotides agree with TRBD1. CDR3 length: 14 amino acids. V gave up 10 bases and J gave up 0 bases; unmatched junction bases: 6. Germline V lookup: CDR1 PRHDT, CDR2 FYEKMQ (reference sequence).

The J gene is TRBJ2-7, the V gene TRBV7-9; tentatively, D is TRBD2 (7 bases). This CDR3 contains 16 residues. CDR1 and CDR2 (germline): SEHNR, FQNEAQ (reference sequence). V dropped 3 bases and J dropped 2 bases, with 17 bases sitting between them. In DNA, the CDR3 is TGTGCCAGCAGCTTCAGGGGAGGGGACAACCCCTACGAGCAGTACTTC. Encoded protein: CASSFRGGDNPYEQYF.

The rearrangement links TRBV28 to TRBJ2-1; 8 bases match TRBD2. Trimming removed 7 bases from V and 10 bases from J; junction bases left unmatched: 15. In germline, CDR1 is MDHEN, CDR2 SYDVKM. CDR3 length: 15 residues. The CDR3, as DNA: TGTGCCAGCACTCCCCGGGGGGGACCACAGGTCGAGCAGTTCTTC. Protein product: CASTPRGGPQVEQFF.

The chain couples TRBV4-2 to TRBJ1-6; TRBD1 aligns across 9 bases. Germline V gene data show CDR1 as LGHNA and CDR2 as YNFKEQ. The CDR3 has 17 residues. After removal of 1 base from V and 9 bases from J, the junction contained 10 bases not matched to a gene. DNA of the CDR3: TGTGCCAGCAGCCAAGCGACAGGGGGTCGGAAGGGTTCACCCCTCCACTTT. Protein product: CASSQATGGRKGSPLHF.

The chain couples TRBV6-1 to TRBJ1-1; perhaps TRBD1 as D (6 bases). The CDR3 loop spans 17 amino acids. CDR1 is MNHNS, CDR2 SASEGT, per germline. The V end lost 3 bases, the J end lost 1 base, and 18 bases lay between the germline ends. The CDR3 reads CASSDPASGTRNTEAFF. The CDR3 nucleotides are TGTGCCAGCAGTGACCCCGCCTCCGGGACACGGAACACTGAAGCTTTCTTT.

This chain joins TRBV14 and TRBJ2-3; TRBD1 is a possible D gene (5 bases). The V end was cut by 4 bases, the J end by 8 bases, with 19 bases between. This CDR3 has 15 amino acids. Germline V CDR1 and CDR2: SGHDN, FVKESK. The CDR3 here is CASSRAGIRAGTQYF. As DNA, the CDR3 is TGTGCCAGCAGCCGAGCAGGGATCCGGGCAGGTACGCAGTATTTT.

The chain links TRBV7-9 to TRBJ2-7, with D unresolved. Germline V gene sequence: CDR1 SEHNR, CDR2 FQNEAQ (reference sequence). V was pared by 1 base and J by 3 bases, with 7 bases between. The CDR3 covers 13 residues. The CDR3 bases are TGTGCCAGCAGCTTAGGCTCATTCTACGAGCAGTACTTC. It codes for CASSLGSFYEQYF.

The chain uses TRBV15 and TRBJ2-1, with a possible D match to TRBD2 (5 bases). Trimming pared 0 bases from V and 0 bases from J, leaving 21 bases between. CDR3 length: 20 amino acids. Germline assignment: CDR1 LNHNV and CDR2 YYDKDF (reference sequence). The CDR3 nucleotides read TGTGCCACCAGCAGAGATCGGCGGGTTAAGAGTTTTTACTCCTACAATGAGCAGTTCTTC. Protein product: CATSRDRRVKSFYSYNEQFF.

The chain is built from TRBV6-5 and TRBJ1-5, with a tentative D call TRBD1 (6 bases). The CDR3 loop spans 14 amino acids. V was trimmed by 3 bases and J by 3 bases, leaving 9 bases between them. Germline V gives CDR1 MNHEY, CDR2 SVGAGI. For the CDR3, the DNA is TGTGCCAGCAGTTATGCGGGACACAATCAGCCCCAGCATTTT. Protein product: CASSYAGHNQPQHF.

The rearrangement joins TRBV5-1 to TRBJ1-1, with 10 bases identical to TRBD1. The CDR3 is 15 amino acids. Germline assignment: CDR1 SGHRS and CDR2 YFSETQ. The V and J ends lost 4 bases and 4 bases, in that order; junction bases with no gene match: 7. The CDR3 coding sequence is TGCGCCAGCAGCGCTACCGGACAGGGGGTCACTGAAGCTTTCTTT. Translation: CASSATGQGVTEAFF.

The chain recombines TRBV28 with TRBJ1-5; TRBD1 agrees at 12 bases. V lost 6 bases and J lost 8; bases outside the gene matches: 17. This CDR3 spans 18 amino acids. From germline, CDR1 is MDHEN and CDR2 SYDVKM. CDR3 coding DNA: TGTGCCAGCAGCCGACCCCTGGGGGGACAGGGGGCAGGGAAGCCCCAGCATTTT. Encoded protein: CASSRPLGGQGAGKPQHF.

V and J are TRBV7-9 and TRBJ2-7; D possibly uses TRBD1 or TRBD2 (5 bases each). V was cut by 1 base and J by 5 bases, with 12 bases left in between. CDR1 is SEHNR and CDR2 is FQNEAQ in the germline V gene (reference sequence). The CDR3 totals 14 residues. The CDR3 nucleotides read TGTGCCAGCAGCTTAGACGGGGCGAAGAACGAGCAGTACTTC. Protein product: CASSLDGAKNEQYF.

The chain employs TRBV6-2 or TRBV6-3 and TRBJ2-7; TRBD2 aligns across 8 bases. Per the germline V gene, CDR1 is MNHEY and CDR2 is SVGEGT. The V segment lost 2 bases and the J segment 7 bases; nucleotides outside the gene matches: 7. CDR3 size: 14 residues. CDR3 sequence reads: CASSYQREPSEQYF. DNA of the CDR3: TGTGCCAGCAGTTACCAGCGGGAGCCCTCAGAGCAGTACTTC.

The V call is TRBV28, the J call TRBJ1-5; the match to TRBD1 covers 12 bases. V was pared by 7 bases and J by 7 bases, with 8 bases of the junction left unmatched. Germline V CDR1 and CDR2: MDHEN, SYDVKM. CDR3 size: 15 residues. CDR3 nucleotides: TGTGCCAGCATGCCGGGACAGGGGGCTTACCAGCCCCAGCATTTT. It yields the protein CASMPGQGAYQPQHF.

This clone came up a few times. This sequence joins TRBV9 and TRBJ2-1; 11 bases fit TRBD2. Trimming at V came to 3 bases and at J to 2 bases, leaving 7 bases not matched to a gene. Germline CDR1 is SGDLS and CDR2 is YYNGEE. The CDR3 runs 17 residues. The CDR3 here is CASSDSGTSGTYNEQFF. As DNA, the CDR3 is TGTGCCAGCAGCGACTCCGGGACTAGCGGTACCTACAATGAGCAGTTCTTC.

This chain uses TRBV7-2 with TRBJ2-7, with 16 bases lining up with TRBD2. The germline gives CDR1 SGHTA, CDR2 FQGNSA. This CDR3 contains 17 residues. V lost 5 bases, J lost 0 bases, and 4 bases stayed unmatched. CDR3 DNA: TGTGCCAGCAGCCCGGGACTAGCGGGGGGGTACTCCTACGAGCAGTACTTC. Protein sequence: CASSPGLAGGYSYEQYF.